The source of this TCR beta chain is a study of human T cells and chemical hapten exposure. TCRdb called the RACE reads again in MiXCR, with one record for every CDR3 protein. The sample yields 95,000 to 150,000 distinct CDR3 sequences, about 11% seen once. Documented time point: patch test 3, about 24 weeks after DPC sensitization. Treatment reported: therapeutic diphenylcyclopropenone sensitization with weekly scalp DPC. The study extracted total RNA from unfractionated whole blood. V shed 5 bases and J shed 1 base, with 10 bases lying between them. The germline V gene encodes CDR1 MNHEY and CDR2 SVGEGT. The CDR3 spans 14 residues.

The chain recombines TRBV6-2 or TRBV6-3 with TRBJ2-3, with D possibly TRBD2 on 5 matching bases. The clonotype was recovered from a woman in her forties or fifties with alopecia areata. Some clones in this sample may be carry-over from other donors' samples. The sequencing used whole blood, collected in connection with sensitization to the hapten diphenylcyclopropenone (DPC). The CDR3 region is CASSTSPGTDTQYF. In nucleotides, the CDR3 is TGTGCCAGCAGTACTAGTCCCGGCACAGATACGCAGTATTTT.